The entry that follows covers one T cell receptor beta chain sequence. The entry originates in a study of blood T cell repertoires in COVID-19. About the research overall: The United States, Italy and Spain supplied acute and convalescent COVID-19 samples. Sources were T cells, B-cell-depleted T cells, or PBMCs; the material itself was cDNA or gDNA.

Using immunoSEQ multiplex PCR, the repertoire was profiled, and TCRdb retains in-frame clones only, with some absent. The sample lists 200,000 to 300,000 clones; approximately 80% were seen once. The CDR3 spans 18 residues. After removal of 3 bases from V and 2 bases from J, the junction contained 10 bases not matched to a gene. Germline V gene lookup returns CDR1 SGDLS and CDR2 YYNGEE. Material for sequencing was peripheral blood. This chain uses TRBV9 with TRBJ2-7, with TRBD2 matching 14 bases. The receptor's source is a human donor in a cohort sampled during active COVID-19. CDR3 in amino acids: CASSAGTSGSQSAYEQYF. In DNA, the CDR3 is TGTGCCAGCAGCGCCGGGACTAGCGGGAGCCAATCGGCCTACGAGCAGTACTTC. Supplemented by reference TRBV9 and TRBJ2-7, the full variable domain reads DSGVTQTPKHLITATGQRVTLRCSPRSGDLSVYWYQQSLDQGLQFLIQYYNGEERAKGNILERFSAQQFPDLHSELNLSSLELGDSALYFCASSAGTSGSQSAYEQYFGPGTRLTVT.